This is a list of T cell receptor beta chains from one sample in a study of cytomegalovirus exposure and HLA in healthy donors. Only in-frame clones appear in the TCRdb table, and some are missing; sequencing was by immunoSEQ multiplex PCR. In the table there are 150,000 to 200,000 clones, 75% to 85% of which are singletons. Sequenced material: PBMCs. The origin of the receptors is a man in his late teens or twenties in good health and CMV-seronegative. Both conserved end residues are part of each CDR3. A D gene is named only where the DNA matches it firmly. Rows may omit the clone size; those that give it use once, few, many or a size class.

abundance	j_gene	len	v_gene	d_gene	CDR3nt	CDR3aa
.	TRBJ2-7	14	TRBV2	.	TGTGCCAGCAGTAAGGACAGTTCCTCCTACGAGCAGTACTTC	CASSKDSSSYEQYF
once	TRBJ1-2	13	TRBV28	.	TGTGCCAGCAGCCTGGGCAGTAACTATGGCTACACCTTC	CASSLGSNYGYTF
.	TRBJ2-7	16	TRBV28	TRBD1	TGTGCCAGCAGTGGACCCGGACAGGGGCTATACTACGAGCAGTACTTC	CASSGPGQGLYYEQYF
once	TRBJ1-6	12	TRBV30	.	TGTGCCTGGCAGGGCTATAATTCACCCCTCCACTTT	CAWQGYNSPLHF
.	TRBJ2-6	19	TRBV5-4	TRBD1	TGTGCCAGCAGCTTGGCAGGACAGGGGGCAATATCTGGGGCCAACGTCCTGACTTTC	CASSLAGQGAISGANVLTF
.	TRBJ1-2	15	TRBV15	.	TGTGCCACCAGCAGAGATGGGGAGGCCTTCTATGGCTACACCTTC	CATSRDGEAFYGYTF
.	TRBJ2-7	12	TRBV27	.	TGTGCCAGCAGCCAAACAGGGCACGAGCAGTACTTC	CASSQTGHEQYF
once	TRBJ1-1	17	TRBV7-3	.	TGTGCCAGCAGCTCTAACTTCAACGCAGGGTTGGGGACTGAAGCTTTCTTT	CASSSNFNAGLGTEAFF
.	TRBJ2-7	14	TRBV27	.	TGTGCCAGCAGTTCCGCCAGTACCCCCTACGAGCAGTACTTC	CASSSASTPYEQYF
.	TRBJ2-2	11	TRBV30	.	TGTGCCTGGGGGGAGACCGGGGAGCTGTTTTTT	CAWGETGELFF
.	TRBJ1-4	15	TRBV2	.	TGTGCCAGCAGTGCACCTTACACAACTAATGAAAAACTGTTTTTT	CASSAPYTTNEKLFF
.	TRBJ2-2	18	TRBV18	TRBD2	TGTGCCGTTCGCCGGACTAGCGGGGGGCCCGTTAACACCGGGGAGCTGTTTTTT	CAVRRTSGGPVNTGELFF
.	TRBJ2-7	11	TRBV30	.	TGTGCCTGGAGTGTACTAGGCGAGCAGTACTTC	CAWSVLGEQYF
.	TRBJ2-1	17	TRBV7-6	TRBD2	TGTGCCAGCAGCTTAAGCATCACGGGGGGAGAGTACAATGAGCAGTTCTTC	CASSLSITGGEYNEQFF
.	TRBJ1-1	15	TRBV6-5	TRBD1	TGTGCCAGCAGTAACAGGGGAGTGGTGAACACTGAAGCTTTCTTT	CASSNRGVVNTEAFF
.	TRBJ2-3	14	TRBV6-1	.	TGTGCCATCAGCCCTCTACGCAGGGCAGATACGCAGTATTTT	CAISPLRRADTQYF
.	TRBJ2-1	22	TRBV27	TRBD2	TGTGCCAGCAGTTTGGGGGGGGCCTGGACTAGCGGGAGGCACTACTCCTACAATGAGCAGTTCTTC	CASSLGGAWTSGRHYSYNEQFF
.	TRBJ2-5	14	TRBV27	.	TGTGCCAGCAGTTTATCTTCCGGGGGTCAGACCCAGTACTTC	CASSLSSGGQTQYF
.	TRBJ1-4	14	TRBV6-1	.	TGTGCCAGCACCAAATCAAAAAGCGGTGAAAAACTGTTTTTT	CASTKSKSGEKLFF
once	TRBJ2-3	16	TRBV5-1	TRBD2	TGCGCCAGCAGCTCCTTAGCGGGGGTTGTAGCAGATACGCAGTATTTT	CASSSLAGVVADTQYF
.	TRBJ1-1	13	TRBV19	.	TGTGCCAGTAGCGACACAGGGAACACTGAAGCTTTCTTT	CASSDTGNTEAFF
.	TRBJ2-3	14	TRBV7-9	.	TGTGCCAGCAAAGGAGAGCGCCTGACAGATACGCAGTATTTT	CASKGERLTDTQYF
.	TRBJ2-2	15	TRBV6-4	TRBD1	TGTGCCAGCAGTACCGGGACAGGGAACACCGGGGAGCTGTTTTTT	CASSTGTGNTGELFF
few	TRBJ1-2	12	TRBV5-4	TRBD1	TGTGCCAGCAGCCCTGGTGGGACAGTATACACCTTC	CASSPGGTVYTF
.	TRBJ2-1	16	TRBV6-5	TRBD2	TGTGCCAGCAGTTACTCGGTGGGGGGGATCTACAATGAGCAGTTCTTC	CASSYSVGGIYNEQFF
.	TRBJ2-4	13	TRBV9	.	TGTGCCAGCGCCAGGGCACCCAAGGACATTCAGTACTTC	CASARAPKDIQYF
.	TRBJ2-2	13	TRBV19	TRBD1	TGTGCTAGCAGGGGGCGCACCGCCGGGGAGCTGTTTTTT	CASRGRTAGELFF
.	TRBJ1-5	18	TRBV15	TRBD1	TGTGCCACCAGCAGAGTTCGAGGACAGGGTAAAAGCAATCAGCCCCAGCATTTT	CATSRVRGQGKSNQPQHF
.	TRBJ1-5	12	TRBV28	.	TGTGCCAGCAGTTTAATATATCAGCCCCAGCATTTT	CASSLIYQPQHF
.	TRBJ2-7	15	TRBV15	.	TGTGCCACCAGCAGAGACAGGACAGTGGCCTACGAGCAGTACTTC	CATSRDRTVAYEQYF
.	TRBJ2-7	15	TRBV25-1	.	TGTGCCAGCAGTGAATGGGCGGGGTTTTCCTACGAGCAGTACTTC	CASSEWAGFSYEQYF
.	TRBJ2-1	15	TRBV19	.	TGTGCCAGTAGTATTTTGGGTAGCTCAGCGAATGAGCAGTTCTTC	CASSILGSSANEQFF
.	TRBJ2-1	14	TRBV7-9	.	TGTGCCAGCAGCTTATGGGACATGGTCTATGAGCAGTTCTTC	CASSLWDMVYEQFF
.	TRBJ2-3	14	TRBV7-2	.	TGTGCCAGCAGCTTGAACGGGGTCACAGATACGCAGTATTTT	CASSLNGVTDTQYF
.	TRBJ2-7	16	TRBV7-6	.	TGTGCCAGCAGCTTAGGGTTGCCAGGGTCGTTGGCGGAGCAGTACTTC	CASSLGLPGSLAEQYF
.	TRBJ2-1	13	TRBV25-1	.	TGTGCCAGCAGTGCCGGCTCCTACAATGAGCAGTTCTTC	CASSAGSYNEQFF
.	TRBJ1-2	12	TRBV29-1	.	TGCAGCGTTGCTAGTAGGAGGAGTGGCTACACCTTC	CSVASRRSGYTF
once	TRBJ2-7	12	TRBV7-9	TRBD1	TGTGCCAGCGGCCGACAGGGCTACGAGCAGTACTTC	CASGRQGYEQYF
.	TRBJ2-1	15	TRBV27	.	TGTGCCAGCAGTCGAGTGGGGGGGCCCTACAATGAGCAGTTCTTC	CASSRVGGPYNEQFF
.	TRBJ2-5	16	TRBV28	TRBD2	TGTGCCAGCAGTTTATGGACTAGCGCGTTCGGCGAGACCCAGTACTTC	CASSLWTSAFGETQYF
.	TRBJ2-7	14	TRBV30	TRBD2	TGTGCCTGGAGAGTTCGGGCGGGAGCGGTCGAGCAGTACTTC	CAWRVRAGAVEQYF
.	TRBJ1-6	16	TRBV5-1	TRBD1	TGCGCCAGCAGCTTAGGTTCGGACAGGGCAAATTCACCCCTCCACTTT	CASSLGSDRANSPLHF
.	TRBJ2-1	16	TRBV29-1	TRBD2	TGCAGCGTTACCGGGACTAGCGACCTACTCTACAATGAGCAGTTCTTC	CSVTGTSDLLYNEQFF
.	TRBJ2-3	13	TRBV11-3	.	TGTGCCAGCAGCTTGTCCGGGGCAGATACGCAGTATTTT	CASSLSGADTQYF
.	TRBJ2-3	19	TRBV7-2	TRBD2	TGTGCCAGCAGCTTATATTTTGGGGTTAGCGGGGTAAGCACAGATACGCAGTATTTT	CASSLYFGVSGVSTDTQYF
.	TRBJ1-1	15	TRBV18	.	TGTGCCAGCTCAAGGGGTGCGGGGCTTAACACTGAAGCTTTCTTT	CASSRGAGLNTEAFF
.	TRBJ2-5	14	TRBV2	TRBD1	TGTGCCAGCAAAGGACAGGGAAGACAGGAGACCCAGTACTTC	CASKGQGRQETQYF
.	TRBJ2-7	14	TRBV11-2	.	TGTGCCAGCAGCTTTCAGACAGTTCCCTACGAGCAGTACTTC	CASSFQTVPYEQYF
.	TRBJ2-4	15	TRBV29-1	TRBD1	TGCAGCGCCGGGACAGTGCGATTGGGCAAAAACATTCAGTACTTC	CSAGTVRLGKNIQYF
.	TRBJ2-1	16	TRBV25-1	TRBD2	TGTGCCAGCAGTGACGCTGGACTAGCGGGAGACAATGAGCAGTTCTTC	CASSDAGLAGDNEQFF
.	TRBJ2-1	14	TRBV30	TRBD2	TGTGCCTGGAGCCGGGGGGGGTTATACAATGAGCAGTTCTTC	CAWSRGGLYNEQFF
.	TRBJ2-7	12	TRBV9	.	TGTGCCAGCAGCGGGCAGGGCTACGAGCAGTACTTC	CASSGQGYEQYF
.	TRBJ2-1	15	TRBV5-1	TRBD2	TGCGCCAGCAGCTCACTAGCGGGAGGGCCCAATGAGCAGTTCTTC	CASSSLAGGPNEQFF
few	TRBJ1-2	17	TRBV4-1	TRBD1	TGCGCCAGCAGCCAAGAAACCGGGACAGGGGGGGTCTATGGCTACACCTTC	CASSQETGTGGVYGYTF
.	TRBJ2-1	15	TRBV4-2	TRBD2	TGTGCCAGCAGCTTAGCGGGGGGGAGAAGCAATGAGCAGTTCTTC	CASSLAGGRSNEQFF
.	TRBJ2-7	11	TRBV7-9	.	TGTGCCAGCAGCCCCCTAAGCGAGCAGTACTTC	CASSPLSEQYF
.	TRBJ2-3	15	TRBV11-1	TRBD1	TGTGCCAGCAGCCGCAGACAGGGGAGCACAGATACGCAGTATTTT	CASSRRQGSTDTQYF
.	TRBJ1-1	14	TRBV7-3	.	TGTGCCAGCAGCTTAATTGGGGGAGGGACTGAAGCTTTCTTT	CASSLIGGGTEAFF
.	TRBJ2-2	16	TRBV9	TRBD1	TGTGCCAGCAGCGGGACAGGGGGCGTAATCCCCGGGGAGCTGTTTTTT	CASSGTGGVIPGELFF